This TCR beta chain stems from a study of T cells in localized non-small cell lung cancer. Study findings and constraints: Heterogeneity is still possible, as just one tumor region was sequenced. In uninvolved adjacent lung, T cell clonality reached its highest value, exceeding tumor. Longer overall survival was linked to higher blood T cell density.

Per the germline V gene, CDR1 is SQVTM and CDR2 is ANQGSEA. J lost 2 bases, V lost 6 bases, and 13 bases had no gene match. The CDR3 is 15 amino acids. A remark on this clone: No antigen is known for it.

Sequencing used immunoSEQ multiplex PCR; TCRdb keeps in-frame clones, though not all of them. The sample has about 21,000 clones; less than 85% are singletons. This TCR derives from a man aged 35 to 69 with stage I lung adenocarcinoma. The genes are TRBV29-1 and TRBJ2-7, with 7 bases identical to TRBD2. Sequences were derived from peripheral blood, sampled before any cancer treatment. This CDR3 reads CSVIGRGATTYEQYF. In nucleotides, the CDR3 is TGCAGCGTGATAGGGAGGGGAGCTACAACCTACGAGCAGTACTTC.